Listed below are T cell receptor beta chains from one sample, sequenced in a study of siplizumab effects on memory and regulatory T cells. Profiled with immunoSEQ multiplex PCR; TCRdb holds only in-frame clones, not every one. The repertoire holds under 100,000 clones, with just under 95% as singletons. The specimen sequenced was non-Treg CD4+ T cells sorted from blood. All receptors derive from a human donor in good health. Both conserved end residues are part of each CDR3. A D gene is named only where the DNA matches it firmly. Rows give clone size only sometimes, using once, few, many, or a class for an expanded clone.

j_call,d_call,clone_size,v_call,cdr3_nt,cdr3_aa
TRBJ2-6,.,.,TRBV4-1,TGCGCCAGCAGCCAAGAACGGAGCTCTGGGGCCAACGTCCTGACTTTC,CASSQERSSGANVLTF
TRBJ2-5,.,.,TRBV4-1,TGCGCCAGCAGCGTTCGGGACTTGGAGACCCAGTACTTC,CASSVRDLETQYF
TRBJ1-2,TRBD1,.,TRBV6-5,TGTGCCAGCAGTTACCGAACAGGGGCTACTACTATTGGCTACACCTTC,CASSYRTGATTIGYTF
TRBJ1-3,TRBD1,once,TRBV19,TGTGCCAGTAGTTCCAGGGGGCGAAACACCATATATTTT,CASSSRGRNTIYF
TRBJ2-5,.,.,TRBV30,TGTGCCTGGTCTAGTTTTACGGAGACCCAGTACTTC,CAWSSFTETQYF
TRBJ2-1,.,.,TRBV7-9,TGTGCCAGCAGCTTTGGGGAACAGGGAGGGGGCAATGAGCAGTTCTTC,CASSFGEQGGGNEQFF
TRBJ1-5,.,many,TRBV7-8,TGTGCCAGCAGCTTATCGGTCCAGCCCCAGCATTTT,CASSLSVQPQHF
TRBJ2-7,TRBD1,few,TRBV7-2,TGTGCCAGCAGCCCAGCAGGGGGAGCCTACGAGCAGTACTTC,CASSPAGGAYEQYF
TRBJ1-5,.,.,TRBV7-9,TGTGCCAGCAGCTTAGGTTCCCCGGTGGTGGGCAATCAGCCCCAGCATTTT,CASSLGSPVVGNQPQHF
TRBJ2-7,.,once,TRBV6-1,TGTGCCAGCAGCGAAAGCTTTGGGGGCGGCGAGCAGTACTTC,CASSESFGGGEQYF
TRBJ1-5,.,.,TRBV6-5,TGTGCCAGCAGCCCGCTTCATAGCAATCAGCCCCAGCATTTT,CASSPLHSNQPQHF
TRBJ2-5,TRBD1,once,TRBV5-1,TGCGCCAGCAGCTCCAGGACAGGGCAAGAGACCCAGTACTTC,CASSSRTGQETQYF
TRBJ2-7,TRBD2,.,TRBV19,TGTGCCAGTAGTATGACCGGGACTAGCGGCTACGAGCAGTACTTC,CASSMTGTSGYEQYF
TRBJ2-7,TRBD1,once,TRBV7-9,TGTGCCAGCAGCCCCGGGACAGGGGGCTCGTACGAGCAGTACTTC,CASSPGTGGSYEQYF
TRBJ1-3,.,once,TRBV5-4,TGTGCCAGCAGCCTCTACGACAGGAGCTCTGGAAACACCATATATTTT,CASSLYDRSSGNTIYF
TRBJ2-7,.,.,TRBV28,TGTGCCAGCAGTTTATTGGCGATCTCCTACGAGCAGTACTTC,CASSLLAISYEQYF
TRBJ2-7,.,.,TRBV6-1,TGTGCCAGCAGTGCAGGGGCCTACTACGAGCAGTACTTC,CASSAGAYYEQYF
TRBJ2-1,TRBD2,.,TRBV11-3,TGTGCCAGCAGCTACCCGGGACTAGCGGGAGATGAGCAGTTCTTC,CASSYPGLAGDEQFF
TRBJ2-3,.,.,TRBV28,TGTGCCAGCAGTCGGATCGGTCTAAGAAGGGATACGCAGTATTTT,CASSRIGLRRDTQYF
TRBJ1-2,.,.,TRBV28,TGTGCCAGCAGTACCGGGACGGCGAATTACTATGGCTACACCTTC,CASSTGTANYYGYTF
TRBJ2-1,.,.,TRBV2,TGTGCCAGCAGTGGCGCGGCGACCGGGGACAATGAGCAGTTCTTC,CASSGAATGDNEQFF
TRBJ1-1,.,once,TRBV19,TGTGCCAGTAGTATAGATAGCGGCCAAGGGAGCACTGAAGCTTTCTTT,CASSIDSGQGSTEAFF
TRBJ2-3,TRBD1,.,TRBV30,TGTGCCTGGAGTACGAAGGGACAGGGCACAGATACGCAGTATTTT,CAWSTKGQGTDTQYF
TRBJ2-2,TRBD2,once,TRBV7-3,TGTGCCAGCAGACTGACTAGCGGTTACACCGGGGAGCTGTTTTTT,CASRLTSGYTGELFF
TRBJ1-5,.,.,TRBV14,TGTGCCAGCAGCAGTCAGAGGGATCAGCCCCAGCATTTT,CASSSQRDQPQHF
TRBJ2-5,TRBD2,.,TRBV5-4,TGTGCCAGCAGCTTACCCGGGAGGGTGGAAGAGACCCAGTACTTC,CASSLPGRVEETQYF
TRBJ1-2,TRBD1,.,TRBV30,TGTGCCTGGAGTCCCGGGACAGGGTCAAATGGCTACACCTTC,CAWSPGTGSNGYTF
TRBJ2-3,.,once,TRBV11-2,TGTGCCAGCAGCCTAGGAGGGACAGCGTTCACAGATACGCAGTATTTT,CASSLGGTAFTDTQYF
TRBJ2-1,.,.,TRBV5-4,TGTGCCCACAGCGCCATACCTCGGTTCTTC,CAHSAIPRFF
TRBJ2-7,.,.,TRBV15,TGTGCCACCAGCAGAGGAGTTGGCGGCAGAGGCTACGAGCAGTACTTC,CATSRGVGGRGYEQYF
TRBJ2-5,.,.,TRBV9,TGTGCCAGCAGCGTAGCTAGTCAGGGAGGATTGCAGGAGACCCAGTACTTC,CASSVASQGGLQETQYF
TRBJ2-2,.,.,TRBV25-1,TGTGCCAGCAACGCCCGGGGTGGTGGGGAGCTGTTTTTT,CASNARGGGELFF
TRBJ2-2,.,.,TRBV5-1,TGCGCCAGCAGCTTGGCCATGGCTAGCATAACGAACACCGGGGAGCTGTTTTTT,CASSLAMASITNTGELFF
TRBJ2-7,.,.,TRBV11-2,TGTGCCAGCAGCTTAGGTTCAGGGGTGATCAACTACGAGCAGTACTTC,CASSLGSGVINYEQYF
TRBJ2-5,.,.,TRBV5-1,TGCGCCAGCAGCTTGGCCGTCGGGGCCGCCCAAGAGACCCAGTACTTC,CASSLAVGAAQETQYF
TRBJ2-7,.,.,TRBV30,TGTGCCCGATCGGGGAGAGGGGTGCAGTACTTC,CARSGRGVQYF
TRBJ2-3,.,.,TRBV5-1,TGCGCCAGCAGCGGGGGAATTGGGGTCTCCGAGGCAGATACGCAGTATTTT,CASSGGIGVSEADTQYF
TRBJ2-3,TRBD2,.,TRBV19,TGTGCCACCCACTCGACTAGCGCAGCCATGGATACGCAGTATTTT,CATHSTSAAMDTQYF
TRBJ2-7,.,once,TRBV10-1,TGCGCCAGCAGTGATACTCGGGGCCATACCTACGAGCAGTACTTC,CASSDTRGHTYEQYF
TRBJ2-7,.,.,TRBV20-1,TGCAGTGCTAGTGGCCAATACGAGCAGTACTTC,CSASGQYEQYF
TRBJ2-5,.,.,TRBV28,TGTGCCAGCAGCCGGGTTGTGGAGACCCAGTACTTC,CASSRVVETQYF
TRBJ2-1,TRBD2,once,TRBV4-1,TGCGCCAGCAACTCAGCGGGAGGCCATTACAATGAGCAGTTCTTC,CASNSAGGHYNEQFF
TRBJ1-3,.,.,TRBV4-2,TGTGCCAGCAGCCAAGATAGAGGGGGAACTGGAAACACCATATATTTT,CASSQDRGGTGNTIYF
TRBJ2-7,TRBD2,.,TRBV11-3,TGTGCCAGCCTCGACCGACTAGCTTCCTACGAGCAGTACTTC,CASLDRLASYEQYF
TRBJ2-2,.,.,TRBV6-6,TGTGCCAGCAGTATAGTGGGGGGGAACACCGGGGAGCTGTTTTTT,CASSIVGGNTGELFF
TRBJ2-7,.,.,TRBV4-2,TGTGCCAGCAGCCAAACAATGTCCTACGAGCAGTACTTC,CASSQTMSYEQYF
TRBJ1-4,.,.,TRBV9,TGTGCCAGCAGCGCCGGCCACACGGGAAATGAAAAACTGTTTTTT,CASSAGHTGNEKLFF